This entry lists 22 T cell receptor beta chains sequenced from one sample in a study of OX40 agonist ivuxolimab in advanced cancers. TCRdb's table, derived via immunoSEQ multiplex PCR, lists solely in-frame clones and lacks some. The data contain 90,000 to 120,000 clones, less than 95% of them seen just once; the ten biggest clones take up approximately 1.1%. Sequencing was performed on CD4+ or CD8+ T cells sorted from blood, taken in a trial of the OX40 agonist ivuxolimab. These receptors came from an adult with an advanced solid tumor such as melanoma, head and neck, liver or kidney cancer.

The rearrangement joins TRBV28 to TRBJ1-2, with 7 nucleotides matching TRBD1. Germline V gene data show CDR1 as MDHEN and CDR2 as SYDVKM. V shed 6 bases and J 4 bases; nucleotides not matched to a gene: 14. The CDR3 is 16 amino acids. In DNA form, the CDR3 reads TGTGCCAGCAGACCTACCAAAACAGGGGTAGGCTATGGCTACACCTTC. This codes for CASRPTKTGVGYGYTF.

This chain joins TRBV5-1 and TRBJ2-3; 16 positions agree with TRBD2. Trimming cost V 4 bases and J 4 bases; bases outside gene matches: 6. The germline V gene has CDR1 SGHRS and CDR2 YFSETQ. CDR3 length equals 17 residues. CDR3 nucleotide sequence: TGCGCCAGCAGCCTCTCGGGACTAGCGGGAGGGTCAGATACGCAGTATTTT. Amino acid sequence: CASSLSGLAGGSDTQYF.

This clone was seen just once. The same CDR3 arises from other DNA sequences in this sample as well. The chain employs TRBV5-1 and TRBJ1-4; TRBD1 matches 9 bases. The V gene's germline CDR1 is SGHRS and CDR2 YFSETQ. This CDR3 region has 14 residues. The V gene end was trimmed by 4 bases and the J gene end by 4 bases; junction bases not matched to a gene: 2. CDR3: CASSPGQGNEKLFF. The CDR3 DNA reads TGCGCCAGCAGCCCGGGACAGGGTAATGAAAAACTGTTTTTT.

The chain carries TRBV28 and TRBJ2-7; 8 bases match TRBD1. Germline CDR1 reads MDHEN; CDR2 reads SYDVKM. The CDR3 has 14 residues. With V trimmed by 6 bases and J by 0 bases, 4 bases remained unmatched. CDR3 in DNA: TGTGCCAGCAGAACAGGGGGGAGCTCCTACGAGCAGTACTTC. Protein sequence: CASRTGGSSYEQYF.

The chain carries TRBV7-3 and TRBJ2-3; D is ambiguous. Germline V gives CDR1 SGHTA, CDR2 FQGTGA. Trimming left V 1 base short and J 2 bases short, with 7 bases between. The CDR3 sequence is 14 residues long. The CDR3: CASSLMYSTDTQYF. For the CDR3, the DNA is TGTGCCAGCAGCTTAATGTACTCCACAGATACGCAGTATTTT.

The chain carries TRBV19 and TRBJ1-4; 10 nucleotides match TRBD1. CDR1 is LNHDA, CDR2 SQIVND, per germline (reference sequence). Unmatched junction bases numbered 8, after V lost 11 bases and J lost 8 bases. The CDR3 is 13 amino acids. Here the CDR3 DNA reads TGTGCCGGTGGGGACAGGGGAGGCGAAAAACTGTTTTTT. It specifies CAGGDRGGEKLFF. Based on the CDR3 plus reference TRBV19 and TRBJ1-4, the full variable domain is DGGITQSPKYLFRKEGQNVTLSCEQNLNHDAMYWYRQDPGQGLRLIYYSQIVNDFQKGDIAEGYSVSREKKESFPLTVTSAQKNPTAFYLCAGGDRGGEKLFFGSGTQLSVL.

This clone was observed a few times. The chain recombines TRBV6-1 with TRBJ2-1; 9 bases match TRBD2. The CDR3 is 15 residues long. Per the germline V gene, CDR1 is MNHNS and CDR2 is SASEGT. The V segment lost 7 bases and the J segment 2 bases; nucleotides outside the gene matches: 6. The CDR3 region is CASTFSGSPYNEQFF. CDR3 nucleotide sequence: TGTGCCAGCACCTTTAGCGGGAGCCCCTACAATGAGCAGTTCTTC.

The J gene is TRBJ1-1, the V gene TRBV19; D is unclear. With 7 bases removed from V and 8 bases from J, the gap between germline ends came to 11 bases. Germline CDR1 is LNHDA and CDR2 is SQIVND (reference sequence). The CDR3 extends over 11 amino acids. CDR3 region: CASIGGREAFF. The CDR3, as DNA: TGTGCCAGTATCGGAGGACGGGAAGCTTTCTTT.

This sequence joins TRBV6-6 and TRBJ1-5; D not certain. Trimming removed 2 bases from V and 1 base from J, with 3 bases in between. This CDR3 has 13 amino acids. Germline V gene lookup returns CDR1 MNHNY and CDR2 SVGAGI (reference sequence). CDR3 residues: CASSYTSNQPQHF. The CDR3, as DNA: TGTGCCAGCAGTTACACCAGCAATCAGCCCCAGCATTTT.

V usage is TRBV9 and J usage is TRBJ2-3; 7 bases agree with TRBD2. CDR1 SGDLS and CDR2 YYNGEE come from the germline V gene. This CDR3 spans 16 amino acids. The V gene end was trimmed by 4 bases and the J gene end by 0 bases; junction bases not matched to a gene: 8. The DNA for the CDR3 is TGTGCCAGCAGCCCCGCCCTAGCGGCTAGCACAGATACGCAGTATTTT. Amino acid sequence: CASSPALAASTDTQYF.

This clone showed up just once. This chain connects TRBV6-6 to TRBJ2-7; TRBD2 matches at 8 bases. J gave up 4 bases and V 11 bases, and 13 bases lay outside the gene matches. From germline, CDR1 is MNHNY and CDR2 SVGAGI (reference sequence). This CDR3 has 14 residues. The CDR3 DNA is TGTGCCGCGGGGGGTAGCGGACTCAATTACGAGCAGTACTTC. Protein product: CAAGGSGLNYEQYF.

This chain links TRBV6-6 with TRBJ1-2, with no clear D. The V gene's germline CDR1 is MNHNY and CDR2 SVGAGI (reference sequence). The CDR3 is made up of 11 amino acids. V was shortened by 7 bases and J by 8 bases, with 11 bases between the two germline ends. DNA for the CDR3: TGTGCCAGCACTCAACCTCCGGGCTACACCTTC. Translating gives CASTQPPGYTF.

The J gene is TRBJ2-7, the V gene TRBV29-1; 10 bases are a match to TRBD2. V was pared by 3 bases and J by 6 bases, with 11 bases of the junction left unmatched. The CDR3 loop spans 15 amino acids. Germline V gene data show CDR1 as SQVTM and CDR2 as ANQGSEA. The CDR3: CSVEGPSGRASEQYF. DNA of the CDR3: TGCAGCGTTGAGGGACCCAGCGGGAGGGCCAGCGAGCAGTACTTC.

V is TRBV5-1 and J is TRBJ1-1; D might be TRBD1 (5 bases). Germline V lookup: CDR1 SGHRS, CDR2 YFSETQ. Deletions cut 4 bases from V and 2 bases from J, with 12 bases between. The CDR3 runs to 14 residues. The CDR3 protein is CASSPLQGNTEAFF. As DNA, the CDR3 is TGCGCCAGCAGCCCACTCCAGGGAAACACTGAAGCTTTCTTT.

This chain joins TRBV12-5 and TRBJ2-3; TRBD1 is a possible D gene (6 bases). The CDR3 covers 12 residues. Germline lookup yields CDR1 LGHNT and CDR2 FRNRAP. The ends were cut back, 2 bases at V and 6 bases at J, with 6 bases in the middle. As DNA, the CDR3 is TGTGCTAGTGGTTTGAGGGGGGATACGCAGTATTTT. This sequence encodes CASGLRGDTQYF.

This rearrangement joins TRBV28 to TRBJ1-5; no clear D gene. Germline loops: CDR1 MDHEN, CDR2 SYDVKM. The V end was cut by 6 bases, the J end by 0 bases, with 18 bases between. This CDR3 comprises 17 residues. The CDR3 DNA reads TGTGCCAGCAGCGGCAGCTTTAAGGGCTATAGCAATCAGCCCCAGCATTTT. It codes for CASSGSFKGYSNQPQHF.

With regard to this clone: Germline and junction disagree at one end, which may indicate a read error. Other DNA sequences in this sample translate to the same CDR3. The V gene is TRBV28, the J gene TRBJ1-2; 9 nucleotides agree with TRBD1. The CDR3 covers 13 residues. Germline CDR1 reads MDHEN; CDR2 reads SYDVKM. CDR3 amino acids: CASSPGTGLGYTF. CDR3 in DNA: TGTGCCAGCAGTCCTGGGACAGGGTTGGGCTATACCTTC.

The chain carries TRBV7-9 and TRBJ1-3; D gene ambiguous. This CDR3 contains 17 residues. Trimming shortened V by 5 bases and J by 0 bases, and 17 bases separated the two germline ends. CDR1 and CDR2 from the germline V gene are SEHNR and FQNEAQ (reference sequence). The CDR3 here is CASSRYNQVNSGNTIYF. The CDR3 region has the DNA TGTGCCAGCAGCCGTTATAACCAGGTCAACTCTGGAAACACCATATATTTT.

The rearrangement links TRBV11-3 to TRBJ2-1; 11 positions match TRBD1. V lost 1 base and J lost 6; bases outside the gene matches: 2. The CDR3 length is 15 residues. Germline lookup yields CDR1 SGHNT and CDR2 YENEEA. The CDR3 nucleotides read TGTGCCAGCAGCTTAGTGGACAGGGGGCCCAATGAGCAGTTCTTC. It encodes CASSLVDRGPNEQFF.

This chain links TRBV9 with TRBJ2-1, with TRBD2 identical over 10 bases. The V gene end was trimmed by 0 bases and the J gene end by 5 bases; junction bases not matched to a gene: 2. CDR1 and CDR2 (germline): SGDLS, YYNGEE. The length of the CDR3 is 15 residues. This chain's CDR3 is CASSVGTSGNNEQFF. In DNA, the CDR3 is TGTGCCAGCAGCGTAGGGACTAGCGGTAACAATGAGCAGTTCTTC.

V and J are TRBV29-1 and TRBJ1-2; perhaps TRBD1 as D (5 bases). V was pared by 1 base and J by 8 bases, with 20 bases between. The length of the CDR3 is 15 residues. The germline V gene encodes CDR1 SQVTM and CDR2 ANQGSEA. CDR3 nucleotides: TGCAGCGTTGAAGCACCAGGGAGAGACCCTGGGGGCTACACCTTC. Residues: CSVEAPGRDPGGYTF. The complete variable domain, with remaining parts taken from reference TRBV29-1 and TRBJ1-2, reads SAVISQKPSRDICQRGTSLTIQCQVDSQVTMMFWYRQQPGQSLTLIATANQGSEATYESGFVIDKFPISRPNLTFSTLTVSNMSPEDSSIYLCSVEAPGRDPGGYTFGSGTRLTVV.

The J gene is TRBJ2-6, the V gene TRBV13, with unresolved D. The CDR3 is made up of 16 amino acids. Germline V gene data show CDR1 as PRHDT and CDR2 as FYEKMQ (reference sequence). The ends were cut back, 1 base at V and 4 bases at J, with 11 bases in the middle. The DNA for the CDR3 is TGTGCCAGCAGCTTAGCCCGGATTTCGGGGGCCAACGTCCTGACTTTC. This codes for CASSLARISGANVLTF.